This T cell receptor (beta chain) emerged from a study of early T cells in non-severe SARS-CoV-2 infection. The TCR library protocol attached unique molecular identifiers to the individual cDNA molecules. TCRdb itself ran the 5' RACE reads through MiXCR, one entry per CDR3 protein. The sample holds more than 20,000 distinct CDR3 sequences; 4% to 5.5% are singletons and the top ten take roughly 4.2%. Germline V lookup: CDR1 MNHEY, CDR2 SVGAGI. Trimming stripped 8 bases from V and 7 bases from J, with 17 bases between. The CDR3 consists of 13 residues. This clonotype was counted between two and nine times.

This sequence originates from an adult who was a healthcare worker with PCR-confirmed SARS-CoV-2 infection or an uninfected control (not recorded which). Sequencing was performed on whole blood. The chain recombines TRBV6-5 with TRBJ1-2; possible D gene TRBD1, 5 bases. The CDR3 loop reads CASCRGVTTGYTF. In DNA form, the CDR3 reads TGTGCCAGCTGTCGGGGCGTTACCACTGGCTACACCTTC.